The 5 T cell receptor beta chains below come from one sample, sequenced in a study of cytomegalovirus exposure and HLA in healthy donors. A multiplex PCR was run with 60 Vbeta primers and 13 Jbeta primers. Measured with immunoSEQ multiplex PCR; TCRdb has only the in-frame clones, and not every one. The sample contains roughly 150,000 clones, over 60% of which appear only once. The sample consisted of PBMCs. These receptors all stem from a male donor in good health and CMV-seronegative.

This clone was found a few times. V usage is TRBV4-1 and J usage is TRBJ2-3, with D uncertain. Germline V gives CDR1 MGHRA, CDR2 YSYEKL. V dropped 2 bases and J dropped 6 bases, with 6 bases sitting between them. The CDR3 sequence is 12 residues long. DNA of the CDR3: TGCGCCAGCAGCCAACGGTTGGATACGCAGTATTTT. Translation: CASSQRLDTQYF.

In the case of this clone: This sample includes further DNA sequences coding for the same CDR3. The chain joins TRBV5-4 to TRBJ2-3; 8 bases match TRBD2. Germline assignment: CDR1 SGHNT and CDR2 YYREEE (reference sequence). The CDR3 has 14 residues. V shed 0 bases and J 3 bases; nucleotides not matched to a gene: 0. CDR3 DNA: TGTGCCAGCAGCTTGGCGGGAGGGACAGATACGCAGTATTTT. Translation gives CASSLAGGTDTQYF.

The chain carries TRBV4-3 and TRBJ1-1; D call uncertain. The CDR3 has 13 amino acids. Trimming took 4 bases from V and 4 from J, leaving 10 bases between them. Looked up from germline, CDR1 is LGHNA and CDR2 is YSLEER. This CDR3 is CASSRGGATEAFF. The CDR3 DNA follows: TGCGCCAGCAGCCGAGGAGGAGCCACTGAAGCTTTCTTT.

This clone was detected once. CDR3 sequence: CASSLHSGQYNEQFF. In DNA form, the CDR3 reads TGCGCCAGCAGCTTACATTCGGGACAGTACAATGAGCAGTTCTTC. J is TRBJ2-1 and V is TRBV5-1, with 7 nucleotides matching TRBD1. The ends lost 2 bases at V and 4 bases at J; junction bases unmatched: 6. In germline, CDR1 is SGHRS, CDR2 YFSETQ. The CDR3 consists of 15 residues.

This rearrangement joins TRBV6-6 to TRBJ2-1; tentatively, D is TRBD2 (5 bases). CDR1 and CDR2 (germline): MNHNY, SVGAGI (reference sequence). The CDR3 spans 14 residues. V gave up 6 bases and J gave up 8 bases, with 17 bases separating them. The CDR3, as DNA: TGTGCCAGCAGCTATCGAATGGGAGTCGATGAGCAGTTCTTC. Encoded protein: CASSYRMGVDEQFF.